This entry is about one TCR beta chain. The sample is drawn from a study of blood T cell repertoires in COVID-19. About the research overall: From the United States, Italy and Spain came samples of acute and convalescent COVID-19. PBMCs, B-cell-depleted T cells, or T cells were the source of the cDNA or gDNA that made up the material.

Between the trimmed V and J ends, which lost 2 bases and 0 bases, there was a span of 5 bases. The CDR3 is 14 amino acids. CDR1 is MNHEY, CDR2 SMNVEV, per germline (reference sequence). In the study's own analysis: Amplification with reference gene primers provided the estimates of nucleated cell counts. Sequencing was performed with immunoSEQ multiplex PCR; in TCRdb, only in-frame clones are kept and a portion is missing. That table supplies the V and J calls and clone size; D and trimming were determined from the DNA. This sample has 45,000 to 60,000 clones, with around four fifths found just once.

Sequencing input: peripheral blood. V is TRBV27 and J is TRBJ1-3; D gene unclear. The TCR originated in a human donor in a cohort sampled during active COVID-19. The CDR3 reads CASSLRGSGNTIYF. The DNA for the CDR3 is TGTGCCAGCAGTTTACGAGGCTCTGGAAACACCATATATTTT.